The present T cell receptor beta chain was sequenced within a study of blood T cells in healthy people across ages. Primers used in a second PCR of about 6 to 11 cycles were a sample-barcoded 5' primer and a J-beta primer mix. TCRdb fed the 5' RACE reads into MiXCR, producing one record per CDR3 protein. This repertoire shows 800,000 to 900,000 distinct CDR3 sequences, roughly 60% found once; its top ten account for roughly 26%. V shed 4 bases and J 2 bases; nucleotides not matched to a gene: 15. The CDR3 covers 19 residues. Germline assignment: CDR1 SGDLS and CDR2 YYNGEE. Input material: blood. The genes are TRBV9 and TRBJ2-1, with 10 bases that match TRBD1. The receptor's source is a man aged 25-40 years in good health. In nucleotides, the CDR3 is TGTGCCAGCAGCCCCCGTCCCGGGACAGGGGTCATCGCCTACAATGAGCAGTTCTTC. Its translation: CASSPRPGTGVIAYNEQFF.